Below are 11 T cell receptor beta chains sequenced from a single sample in a study of sequential checkpoint blockade in melanoma. The repertoire was sequenced with immunoSEQ multiplex PCR; TCRdb's copy has only in-frame clones and lacks some. The table records fewer than 20,000 clones, approximately 26% of them present only once. The treatment is: randomized to nivolumab then ipilimumab (arm A) or the reverse (arm B). This specimen consisted of tumor tissue (inferred from file names), obtained from a patient given nivolumab and ipilimumab in sequence. All receptors derive from a human donor with melanoma.

The rearrangement joins TRBV29-1 to TRBJ2-3, with 9 positions matching TRBD1. CDR3 length equals 15 residues. V lost 1 base to trimming and J lost 6 bases; unmatched junction nucleotides: 8. Looked up from germline, CDR1 is SQVTM and CDR2 is ANQGSEA. CDR3 DNA: TGCAGCGTTGAAGGGGGGACAGGGTCCCTCGATACGCAGTATTTT. It encodes CSVEGGTGSLDTQYF.

There are a few counts of this clone. The V and J genes are TRBV18 and TRBJ1-1; D remains ambiguous. The length of the CDR3 is 12 residues. Per germline, CDR1 KGHSH and CDR2 LQKENI. Trimming took off 3 bases at V and 5 bases at J, with 7 bases between the two ends. Written as DNA, the CDR3 is TGTGCCAGCTCACCGACCGCTACTGAAGCTTTCTTT. Protein: CASSPTATEAFF.

This chain uses TRBV19 with TRBJ1-1; D perhaps matches TRBD1 (6 bases). The CDR3 is 12 residues long. Trimming removed 4 bases at V and 8 bases at J, with 11 bases between. In germline, CDR1 is LNHDA, CDR2 SQIVND (reference sequence). The CDR3 DNA follows: TGTGCCAGTAGTACCCGGACAGCGGAAGCTTTCTTT. It is translated as CASSTRTAEAFF.

This clone was seen a few times. J is TRBJ1-1 and V is TRBV9, with 9 bases aligning to TRBD1. There are 14 residues in the CDR3. V was clipped by 2 bases and J by 5 bases; unmatched bases: 4. Germline CDR1 and CDR2: SGDLS and YYNGEE. CDR3 in amino acids: CASSVGQGFTEAFF. The CDR3 region has the DNA TGTGCCAGCAGCGTGGGACAGGGCTTTACTGAAGCTTTCTTT.

The chain couples TRBV19 to TRBJ2-5; a weak D match, TRBD2 (6 bases). CDR3 length: 14 residues. V gave up 6 bases and J gave up 5 bases, with 16 bases separating them. Germline V gene sequence: CDR1 LNHDA, CDR2 SQIVND (reference sequence). The CDR3 DNA reads as TGTGCCAGTAGGGAGACTAGTCTTCGGGAGACCCAGTACTTC. The encoded protein is CASRETSLRETQYF.

The CDR3 here is CASRGQGALYGYTF. CDR3 in DNA: TGTGCCAGCAGAGGACAGGGGGCTCTCTATGGCTACACCTTC. V usage is TRBV6-8 and J usage is TRBJ1-2, with 11 bases fitting TRBD1. Germline assignment: CDR1 MNHGY and CDR2 SAAAGT. This CDR3 region has 14 residues. V was clipped by 6 bases and J by 4 bases; unmatched bases: 4.

This clone has only a few counts. The J gene is TRBJ1-2, the V gene TRBV29-1, with D possibly TRBD1 on 5 matching bases. CDR3 length equals 12 residues. The germline gives CDR1 SQVTM, CDR2 ANQGSEA. Trimming pared 0 bases from V and 8 bases from J, leaving 10 bases between. CDR3 nucleotides: TGCAGCGTTGAAGATCTCAGGGAAGGCTACACCTTC. Protein: CSVEDLREGYTF.

This clone was detected only a few times. The chain has TRBV6-8 and TRBJ1-3; D not certain. The CDR3 totals 15 residues. Germline V CDR1 and CDR2: MNHGY, SAAAGT. Trimming stripped 3 bases from V and 1 base from J, with 10 bases between. CDR3 sequence reads: CASSYLSGSGNTIYF. The CDR3 bases are TGTGCCAGCAGTTATCTTTCGGGGTCTGGAAACACCATATATTTT.

This clone was observed a handful of times. The chain carries TRBV28 and TRBJ2-2; D is unresolved. Looked up from germline, CDR1 is MDHEN and CDR2 is SYDVKM. The CDR3 loop spans 13 amino acids. Trimming stripped 7 bases from V and 3 bases from J, with 9 bases between. The CDR3 loop is CASTFGHTGELFF. Written as DNA, the CDR3 is TGTGCCAGCACCTTTGGCCACACCGGGGAGCTGTTTTTT.

A single count supports this clone. The chain couples TRBV5-1 to TRBJ1-5; TRBD1 is a possible D gene (5 bases). The CDR3 has 15 amino acids. CDR1 is SGHRS, CDR2 YFSETQ, per germline. V lost 4 bases to trimming and J lost 1 base, with 12 bases between them. The CDR3 coding sequence is TGCGCCAGCAGCCCGGGGGGACGGAGCAATCAGCCCCAGCATTTT. Translation: CASSPGGRSNQPQHF.

The chain combines TRBV6-8 with TRBJ2-2; 11 bases align to TRBD2. There are 19 residues in the CDR3. Per the germline V gene, CDR1 is MNHGY and CDR2 is SAAAGT. With V trimmed by 4 bases and J by 7 bases, 17 bases remained unmatched. CDR3 DNA sequence: TGTGCCAGCAGTTCGACTAGCGGGACTGGATGGGGGTTACACGGGGAGCTGTTTTTT. Its translation is CASSSTSGTGWGLHGELFF.